This is a list of T cell receptor beta chains from one sample in a study of blood T cell repertoires in COVID-19. This table comes from immunoSEQ multiplex PCR, and its TCRdb copy is limited to in-frame clones, with some not included. The sample shows 200,000 to 250,000 clones, 70% to 90% of them seen only once. Input material: peripheral blood. Receptors originate from a man aged 25-40 years with COVID-19, enrolled during active disease. The CDR3 runs from the conserved cysteine through the conserved F or W. Fields, in order: J gene, D gene, clone size, V gene, CDR3 protein, CDR3 DNA. The D gene is left open where the match is weak. Expanded clones get a size class; other rows say once, few or many, or leave the size out.

TRBJ1-2,.,.,TRBV29-1,CSVTDKTKRNYGYTF,TGCAGCGTAACGGACAAAACCAAACGAAACTATGGCTACACCTTC
TRBJ2-6,.,.,TRBV9,CASSVGGVSGANVLTF,TGTGCCAGCAGCGTAGGCGGGGTCTCTGGGGCCAACGTCCTGACTTTC
TRBJ1-2,.,.,TRBV6-5,CASSRQAGGYGYTF,TGTGCCAGCAGCCGACAGGCTGGGGGCTATGGCTACACCTTC
TRBJ1-1,TRBD1,.,TRBV29-1,CSAVGQMNTEAFF,TGCAGCGCCGTGGGACAGATGAACACTGAAGCTTTCTTT
TRBJ2-3,.,few,TRBV5-1,CASSLGTSTDTQYF,TGCGCCAGCAGCTTGGGGACTAGCACAGATACGCAGTATTTT
TRBJ1-5,TRBD1,.,TRBV6-5,CASSSQPGGGQPQHF,TGTGCCAGCAGTTCGCAACCAGGGGGCGGTCAGCCCCAGCATTTT
TRBJ1-1,.,.,TRBV6-5,CASHEASRTEAFF,TGTGCCAGCCACGAGGCGAGTAGAACTGAAGCTTTCTTT
TRBJ2-3,.,.,TRBV6-5,CASRRGSTDTQYF,TGTGCCAGCCGTAGGGGATCCACAGATACGCAGTATTTT
TRBJ2-1,TRBD2,.,TRBV15,CATARSIGLAQSLRYNEQFF,TGTGCCACCGCAAGAAGTATTGGACTAGCGCAATCCCTGCGGTACAATGAGCAGTTCTTC
TRBJ1-5,.,.,TRBV9,CASSVGLGNQPQHF,TGTGCCAGCAGCGTAGGGCTGGGCAATCAGCCCCAGCATTTT
TRBJ1-1,.,.,TRBV11-2,CASSLTTGNTEAFF,TGTGCCAGCAGCTTAACGACAGGGAACACTGAAGCTTTCTTT
TRBJ1-2,TRBD1,.,TRBV19,CASSPTGVANYGYTF,TGTGCCAGTAGTCCCACAGGGGTAGCTAACTATGGCTACACCTTC
TRBJ1-5,TRBD1,.,TRBV6-1,CASSDRTGGLNQPQHF,TGTGCCAGCAGTGACCGGACAGGGGGCCTTAATCAGCCCCAGCATTTT
TRBJ2-2,TRBD1,.,TRBV27,CASSLRQGGTGELFF,TGTGCCAGCAGTTTAAGACAGGGTGGGACCGGGGAGCTGTTTTTT
TRBJ1-5,TRBD1,once,TRBV6-5,CASSSGGGRNQPQHF,TGTGCCAGCAGTTCAGGAGGGGGCCGAAATCAGCCCCAGCATTTT
TRBJ1-2,.,.,TRBV19,CARSEGHSNYGYTF,TGTGCCAGGTCTGAGGGACACTCTAACTATGGCTACACCTTC
TRBJ1-6,.,few,TRBV7-2,CASSPEVGPYSPLHF,TGTGCCAGCAGCCCAGAAGTGGGGCCCTATTCACCCCTCCACTTT
TRBJ2-1,.,.,TRBV6-6,CASSPMGGSSYNEQFF,TGTGCCAGCAGCCCCATGGGGGGTAGCTCCTACAATGAGCAGTTCTTC
TRBJ1-2,.,.,TRBV6-4,CASPRVRKNGYTF,TGTGCCAGTCCCAGGGTAAGAAAGAATGGCTACACCTTC
TRBJ1-6,TRBD1,.,TRBV18,CASSPPGQGGSPLHF,TGTGCCAGCTCACCTCCGGGACAGGGAGGTTCACCCCTCCACTTT
TRBJ2-3,TRBD1,.,TRBV28,CASSLRTGVTDTQYF,TGTGCCAGCAGTTTACGGACAGGGGTCACAGATACGCAGTATTTT
TRBJ2-7,.,.,TRBV6-2/TRBV6-3,CASSPLGARREQYF,TGTGCCAGCAGCCCTCTGGGGGCTCGTCGCGAGCAGTACTTC
TRBJ2-5,TRBD2,.,TRBV7-2,CASSLVPGLAGFETQYF,TGTGCCAGCAGCTTAGTGCCGGGACTAGCGGGGTTTGAGACCCAGTACTTC
TRBJ1-2,.,.,TRBV6-5,CASSYSDNTNYGYTF,TGTGCCAGCAGTTACTCGGACAATACTAACTATGGCTACACCTTC
TRBJ1-5,.,.,TRBV2,CASSERFENQPQHF,TGTGCCAGCAGTGAACGGTTTGAAAATCAGCCCCAGCATTTT
TRBJ2-7,.,.,TRBV3-1/TRBV3-2,CASSHDKYEQYF,TGTGCCAGCAGCCACGACAAATACGAGCAGTACTTC
TRBJ1-2,TRBD1,.,TRBV7-8,CASSLGTGGNYGYTF,TGTGCCAGCAGCTTAGGGACAGGGGGTAACTATGGCTACACCTTC
TRBJ1-2,.,.,TRBV10-3,CAIRLGAWSYGYTF,TGTGCCATCAGGCTGGGGGCCTGGAGCTATGGCTACACCTTC
TRBJ2-7,.,once,TRBV21-1,CASSKGREALVSYEQYF,TGTGCCAGCAGCAAAGGGAGAGAGGCGTTAGTTTCCTACGAGCAGTACTTC
TRBJ2-5,TRBD2,once,TRBV7-2,CASRITSGDQETQYF,TGTGCCAGCCGAATTACTAGCGGGGATCAAGAGACCCAGTACTTC
TRBJ1-1,TRBD1,once,TRBV6-2/TRBV6-3,CASSYGQGDGNTEAFF,TGTGCCAGCAGTTACGGACAGGGGGATGGGAACACTGAAGCTTTCTTT
TRBJ2-7,TRBD1,once,TRBV4-3,CASSQDRDSYSYEQYF,TGCGCCAGCAGCCAAGATAGGGACAGCTACTCCTACGAGCAGTACTTC
TRBJ1-2,.,.,TRBV4-3,CASSQDTGGGGYTF,TGCGCCAGCAGCCAAGATACCGGGGGGGGTGGCTACACCTTC
TRBJ1-2,.,.,TRBV27,CASSLQAGNYGYTF,TGTGCCAGCAGTTTACAGGCAGGTAACTATGGCTACACCTTC
TRBJ1-2,.,.,TRBV9,CASSETGANPNYGYTF,TGTGCCAGCAGCGAGACAGGCGCCAACCCTAACTATGGCTACACCTTC
TRBJ2-3,TRBD1,.,TRBV24-1,CATSDSDRGYRTDTQYF,TGTGCCACCAGTGATTCGGACAGGGGGTACCGCACAGATACGCAGTATTTT
TRBJ2-7,TRBD2,.,TRBV2,CASRWPGLAAYEQYF,TGTGCCAGCCGTTGGCCGGGACTAGCGGCCTACGAGCAGTACTTC
TRBJ1-5,.,.,TRBV6-6,CASTEGHVSNQPQHF,TGTGCCAGCACTGAGGGTCACGTTAGCAATCAGCCCCAGCATTTT
TRBJ1-2,.,.,TRBV5-6,CASSLRQTNYGYTF,TGTGCCAGCAGCTTGCGTCAGACAAACTATGGCTACACCTTC
TRBJ1-5,TRBD1,.,TRBV19,CASSSDRDQPQHF,TGTGCCAGTAGCAGTGACAGGGATCAGCCCCAGCATTTT
TRBJ1-2,TRBD1,once,TRBV29-1,CSVDDMDRDYGYTF,TGCAGCGTTGACGATATGGACAGGGATTATGGCTACACCTTC
TRBJ1-6,TRBD1,.,TRBV7-2,CASSSGQGGTLHF,TGTGCCAGCAGCTCCGGACAGGGAGGCACCCTCCACTTT
TRBJ1-1,.,.,TRBV27,CASSGNRVGNTEAFF,TGTGCCAGCAGTGGGAACAGGGTGGGGAACACTGAAGCTTTCTTT
TRBJ1-1,TRBD1,.,TRBV15,CATSSGQGPTNTEAFF,TGTGCCACCAGCAGCGGACAGGGGCCTACGAACACTGAAGCTTTCTTT
TRBJ2-2,.,.,TRBV12-3/TRBV12-4,CASSLQNTGELFF,TGTGCCAGCAGTTTACAGAACACCGGGGAGCTGTTTTTT
TRBJ2-1,.,.,TRBV10-3,CAISLRSGSYNEQFF,TGTGCCATCAGTTTACGATCGGGTTCCTACAATGAGCAGTTCTTC
TRBJ1-5,TRBD1,.,TRBV7-2,CASSRTGLRNQPQHF,TGTGCCAGCAGCCGGACAGGCCTTCGGAATCAGCCCCAGCATTTT
TRBJ1-1,.,.,TRBV6-2/TRBV6-3,CASSVENDPRDTEAFF,TGTGCCAGCAGCGTCGAAAACGACCCCCGGGACACTGAAGCTTTCTTT
TRBJ1-4,.,.,TRBV7-2,CASSLGQGNEKLFF,TGTGCCAGCAGCTTAGGTCAGGGCAATGAGAAACTGTTTTTT
TRBJ1-2,TRBD1,.,TRBV4-1,CASSQGTGAYGYTF,TGCGCCAGCAGCCAAGGGACAGGGGCATATGGCTACACCTTC
TRBJ1-1,.,.,TRBV9,CASSVDLAGMNTEAFF,TGTGCCAGCAGCGTAGATCTGGCAGGGATGAACACTGAAGCTTTCTTT